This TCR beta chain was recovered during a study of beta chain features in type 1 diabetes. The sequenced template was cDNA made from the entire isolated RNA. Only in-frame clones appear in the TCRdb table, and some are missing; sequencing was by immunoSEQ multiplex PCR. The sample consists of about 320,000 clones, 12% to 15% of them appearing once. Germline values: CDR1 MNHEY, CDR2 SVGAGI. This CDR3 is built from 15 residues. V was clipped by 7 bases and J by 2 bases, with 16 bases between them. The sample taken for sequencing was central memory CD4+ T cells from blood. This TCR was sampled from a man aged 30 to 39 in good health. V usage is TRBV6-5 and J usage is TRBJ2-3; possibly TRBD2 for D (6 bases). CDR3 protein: CASTPRRGDTDTQYF. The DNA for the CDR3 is TGTGCCAGCACTCCACGGAGGGGTGACACAGATACGCAGTATTTT.